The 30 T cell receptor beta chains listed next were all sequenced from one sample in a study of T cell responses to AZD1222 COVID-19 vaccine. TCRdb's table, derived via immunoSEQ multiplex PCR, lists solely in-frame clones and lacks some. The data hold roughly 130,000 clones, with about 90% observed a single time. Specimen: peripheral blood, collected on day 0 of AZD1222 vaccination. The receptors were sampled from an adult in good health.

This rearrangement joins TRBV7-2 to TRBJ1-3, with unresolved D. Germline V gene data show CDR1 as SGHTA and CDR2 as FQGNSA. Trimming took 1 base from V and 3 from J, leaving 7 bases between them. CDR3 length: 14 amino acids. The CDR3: CASSLGPDGNTIYF. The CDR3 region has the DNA TGTGCCAGCAGCTTAGGTCCTGATGGAAACACCATATATTTT.

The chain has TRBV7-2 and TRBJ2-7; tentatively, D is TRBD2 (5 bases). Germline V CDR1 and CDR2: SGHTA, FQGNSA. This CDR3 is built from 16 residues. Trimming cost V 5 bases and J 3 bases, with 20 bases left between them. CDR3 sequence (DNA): TGTGCCAGCAGCATCTCTCCTCGGGGTAAGGGCTACGAGCAGTACTTC. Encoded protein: CASSISPRGKGYEQYF.

The CDR3 bases are TGTGCCAGCAGCGGGGTCGGGACCGGAAACACCATATATTTT. As protein: CASSGVGTGNTIYF. The chain employs TRBV7-9 and TRBJ1-3; TRBD1 might be the D (5 bases). The germline CDR1 and CDR2 sequences are SEHNR and FQNEAQ (reference sequence). The CDR3 sequence is 14 residues long. V lost 5 bases and J lost 4, with 12 bases in between. The full variable domain, in which reference TRBV7-9 and TRBJ1-3 provide the parts outside the CDR3, is DTGVSQNPRHKITKRGQNVTFRCDPISEHNRLYWYRQTLGQGPEFLTYFQNEAQLEKSRLLSDRFSAERPKGSFSTLEIQRTEQGDSAMYLCASSGVGTGNTIYFGEGSWLTVV.

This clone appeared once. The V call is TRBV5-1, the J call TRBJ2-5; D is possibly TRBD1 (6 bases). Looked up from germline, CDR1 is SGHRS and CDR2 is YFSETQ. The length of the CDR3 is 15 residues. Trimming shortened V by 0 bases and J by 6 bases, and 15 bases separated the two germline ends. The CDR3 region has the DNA TGCGCCAGCAGCTTGGGGCAGGGGATGAGCAAGACCCAGTACTTC. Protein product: CASSLGQGMSKTQYF.

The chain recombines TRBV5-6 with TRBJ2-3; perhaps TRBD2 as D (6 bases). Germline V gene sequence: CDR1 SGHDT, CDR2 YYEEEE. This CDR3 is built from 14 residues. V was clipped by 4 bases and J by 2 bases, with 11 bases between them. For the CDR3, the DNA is TGTGCCAGCAGCCGCCGCGGGGCCACAGATACGCAGTATTTT. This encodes CASSRRGATDTQYF.

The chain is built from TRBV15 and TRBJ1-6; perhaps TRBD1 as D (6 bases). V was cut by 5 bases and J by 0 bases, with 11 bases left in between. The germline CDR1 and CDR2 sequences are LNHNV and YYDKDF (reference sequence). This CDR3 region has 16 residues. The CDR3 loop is CATSPTGLSYNSPLHF. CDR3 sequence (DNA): TGTGCCACCAGCCCGACAGGACTCTCCTATAATTCACCCCTCCACTTT. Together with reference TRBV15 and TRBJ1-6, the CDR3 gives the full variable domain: DAMVIQNPRYQVTQFGKPVTLSCSQTLNHNVMYWYQQKSSQAPKLLFHYYDKDFNNEADTPDNFQSRRPNTSFCFLDIRSPGLGDTAMYLCATSPTGLSYNSPLHFGNGTRLTVT.

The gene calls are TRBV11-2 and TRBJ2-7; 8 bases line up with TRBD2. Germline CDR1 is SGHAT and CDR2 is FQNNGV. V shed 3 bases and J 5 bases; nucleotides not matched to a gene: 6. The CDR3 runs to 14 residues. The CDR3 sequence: CASSFPSGYNEQYF. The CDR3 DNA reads TGTGCCAGCAGCTTCCCTAGCGGGTACAACGAGCAGTACTTC.

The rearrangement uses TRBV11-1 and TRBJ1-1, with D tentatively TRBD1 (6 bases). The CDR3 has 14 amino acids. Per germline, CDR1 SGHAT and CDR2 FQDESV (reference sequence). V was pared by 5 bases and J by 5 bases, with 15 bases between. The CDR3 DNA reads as TGTGCCAGCAGCCAGGGGTCCCGAGGTACTGAAGCTTTCTTT. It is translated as CASSQGSRGTEAFF.

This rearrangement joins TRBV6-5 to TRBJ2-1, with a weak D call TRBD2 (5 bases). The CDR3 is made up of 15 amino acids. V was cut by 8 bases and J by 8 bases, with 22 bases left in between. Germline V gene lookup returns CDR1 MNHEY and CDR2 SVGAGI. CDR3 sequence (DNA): TGTGCCAGCTCCCCGAGGCTCCCTGGGAGCGATGAGCAGTTCTTC. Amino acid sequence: CASSPRLPGSDEQFF.

The CDR3 reads CASTWVGANTEAFF. The CDR3 nucleotides are TGTGCCAGCACCTGGGTCGGGGCGAACACTGAAGCTTTCTTT. J is TRBJ1-1 and V is TRBV5-4, with a tentative D call TRBD1 (5 bases). There are 14 residues in the CDR3. V lost 6 bases, J lost 1 base, and 13 bases lay in between. From germline, CDR1 is SGHNT and CDR2 YYREEE (reference sequence).

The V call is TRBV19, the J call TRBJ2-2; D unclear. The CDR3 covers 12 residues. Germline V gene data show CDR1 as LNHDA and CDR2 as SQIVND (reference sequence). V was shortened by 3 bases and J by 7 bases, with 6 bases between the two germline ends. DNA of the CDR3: TGTGCCAGTAGTATTGGGGACGGGGAGCTGTTTTTT. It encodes CASSIGDGELFF.

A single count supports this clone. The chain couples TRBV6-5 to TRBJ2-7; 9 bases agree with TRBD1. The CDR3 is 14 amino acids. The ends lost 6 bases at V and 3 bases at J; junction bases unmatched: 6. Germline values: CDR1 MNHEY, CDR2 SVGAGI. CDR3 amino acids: CASSYRGRYYEQYF. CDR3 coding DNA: TGTGCCAGCAGCTACAGGGGGCGTTACTACGAGCAGTACTTC.

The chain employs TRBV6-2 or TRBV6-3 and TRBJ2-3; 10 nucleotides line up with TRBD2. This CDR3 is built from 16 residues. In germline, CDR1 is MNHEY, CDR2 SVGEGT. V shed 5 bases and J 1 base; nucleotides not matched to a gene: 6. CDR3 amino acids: CASSVVAGGRTDTQYF. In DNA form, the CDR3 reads TGTGCCAGCAGTGTTGTAGCGGGAGGACGCACAGATACGCAGTATTTT.

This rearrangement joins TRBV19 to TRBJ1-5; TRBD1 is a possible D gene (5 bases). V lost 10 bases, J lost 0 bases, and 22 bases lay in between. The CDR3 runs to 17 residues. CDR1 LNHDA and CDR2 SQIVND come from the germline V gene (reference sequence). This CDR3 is CATIRDGRAVSNQPQHF. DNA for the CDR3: TGTGCCACAATCCGGGACGGTCGTGCTGTTAGCAATCAGCCCCAGCATTTT.

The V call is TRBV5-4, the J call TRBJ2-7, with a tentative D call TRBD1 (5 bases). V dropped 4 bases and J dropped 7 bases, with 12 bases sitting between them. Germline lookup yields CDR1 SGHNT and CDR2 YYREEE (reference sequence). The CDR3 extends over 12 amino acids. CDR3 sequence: CASSPQGAEQYF. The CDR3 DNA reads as TGTGCCAGCAGCCCTCAAGGGGCTGAGCAGTACTTC.

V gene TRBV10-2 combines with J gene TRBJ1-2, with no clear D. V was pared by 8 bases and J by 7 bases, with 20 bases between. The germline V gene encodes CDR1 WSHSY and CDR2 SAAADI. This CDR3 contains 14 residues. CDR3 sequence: CASSPNYPVGGYTF. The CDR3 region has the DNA TGCGCCAGCTCGCCTAACTACCCGGTCGGTGGCTACACCTTC.

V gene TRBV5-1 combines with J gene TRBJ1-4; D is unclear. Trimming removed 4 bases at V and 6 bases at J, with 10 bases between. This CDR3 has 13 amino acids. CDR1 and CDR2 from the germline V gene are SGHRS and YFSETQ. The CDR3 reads CASSPERYEKLFF. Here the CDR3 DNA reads TGCGCCAGCAGCCCCGAACGGTATGAAAAACTGTTTTTT.

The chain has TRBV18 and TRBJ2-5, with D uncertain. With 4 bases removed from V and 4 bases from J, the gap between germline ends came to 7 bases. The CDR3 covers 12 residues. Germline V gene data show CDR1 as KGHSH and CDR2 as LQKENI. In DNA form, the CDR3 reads TGTGCCAGCTCACTCAACCCAGAGACCCAGTACTTC. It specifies CASSLNPETQYF.

This chain's CDR3 is CASSNAHRGPGNTIYF. In DNA, the CDR3 is TGTGCCAGTAGTAACGCTCACAGGGGGCCTGGAAACACCATATATTTT. V and J are TRBV19 and TRBJ1-3; TRBD1 matches 9 bases. The CDR3 runs 16 residues. The J segment lost 2 bases and the V segment lost 4 bases, leaving 6 bases of the junction unmatched. The germline V gene encodes CDR1 LNHDA and CDR2 SQIVND (reference sequence).

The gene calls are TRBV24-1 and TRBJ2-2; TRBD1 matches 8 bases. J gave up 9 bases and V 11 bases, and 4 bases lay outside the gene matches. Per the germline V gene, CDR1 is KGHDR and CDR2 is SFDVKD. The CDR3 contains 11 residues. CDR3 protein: CAIQGERELFF. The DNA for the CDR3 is TGTGCCATACAGGGGGAGAGGGAGCTGTTTTTT.

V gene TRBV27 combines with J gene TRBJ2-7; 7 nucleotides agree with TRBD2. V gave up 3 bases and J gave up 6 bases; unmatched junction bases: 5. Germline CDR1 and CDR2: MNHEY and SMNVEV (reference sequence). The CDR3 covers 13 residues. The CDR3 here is CASSFGAGSEQYF. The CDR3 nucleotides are TGTGCCAGCAGTTTCGGAGCGGGATCCGAGCAGTACTTC.

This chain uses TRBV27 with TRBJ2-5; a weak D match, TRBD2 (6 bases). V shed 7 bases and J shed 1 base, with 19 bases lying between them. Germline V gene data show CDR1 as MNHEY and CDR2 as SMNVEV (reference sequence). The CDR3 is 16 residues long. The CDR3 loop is CASNPVASELQETQYF. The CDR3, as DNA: TGTGCCAGCAACCCGGTGGCTAGCGAGCTCCAAGAGACCCAGTACTTC.

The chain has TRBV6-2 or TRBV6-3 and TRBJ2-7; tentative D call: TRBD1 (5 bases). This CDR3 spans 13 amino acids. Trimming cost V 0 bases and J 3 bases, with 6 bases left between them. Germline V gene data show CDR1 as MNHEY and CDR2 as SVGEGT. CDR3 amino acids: CASSYSGDYEQYF. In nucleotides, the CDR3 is TGTGCCAGCAGTTACTCAGGGGACTACGAGCAGTACTTC.

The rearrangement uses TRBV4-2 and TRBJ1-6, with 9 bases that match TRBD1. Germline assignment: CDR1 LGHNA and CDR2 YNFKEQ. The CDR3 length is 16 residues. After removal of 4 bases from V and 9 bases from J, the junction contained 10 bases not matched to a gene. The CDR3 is CASSRLTGGLISPLHF. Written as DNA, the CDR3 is TGTGCCAGCAGCCGCCTGACAGGGGGTCTAATTTCACCCCTCCACTTT.

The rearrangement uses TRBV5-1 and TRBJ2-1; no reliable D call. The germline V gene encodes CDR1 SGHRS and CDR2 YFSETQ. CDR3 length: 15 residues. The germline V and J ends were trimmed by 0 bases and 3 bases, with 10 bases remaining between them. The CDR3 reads CASSLVTTYYNEQFF. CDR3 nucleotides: TGCGCCAGCAGCTTGGTGACGACCTACTACAATGAGCAGTTCTTC.

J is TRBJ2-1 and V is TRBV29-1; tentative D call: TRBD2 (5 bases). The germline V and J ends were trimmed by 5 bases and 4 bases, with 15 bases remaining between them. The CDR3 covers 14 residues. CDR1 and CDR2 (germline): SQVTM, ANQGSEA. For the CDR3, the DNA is TGCAGCGTTAGGGCGGGTGGCTTATACAATGAGCAGTTCTTC. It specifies CSVRAGGLYNEQFF.

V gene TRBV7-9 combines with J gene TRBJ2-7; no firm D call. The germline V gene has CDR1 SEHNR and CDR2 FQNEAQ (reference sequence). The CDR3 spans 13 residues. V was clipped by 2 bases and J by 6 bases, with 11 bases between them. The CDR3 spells CASSLRTDPEQYF. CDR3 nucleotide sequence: TGTGCCAGCAGCTTACGGACCGACCCCGAGCAGTACTTC. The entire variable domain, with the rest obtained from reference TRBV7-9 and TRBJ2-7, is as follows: DTGVSQNPRHKITKRGQNVTFRCDPISEHNRLYWYRQTLGQGPEFLTYFQNEAQLEKSRLLSDRFSAERPKGSFSTLEIQRTEQGDSAMYLCASSLRTDPEQYFGPGTRLTVT.

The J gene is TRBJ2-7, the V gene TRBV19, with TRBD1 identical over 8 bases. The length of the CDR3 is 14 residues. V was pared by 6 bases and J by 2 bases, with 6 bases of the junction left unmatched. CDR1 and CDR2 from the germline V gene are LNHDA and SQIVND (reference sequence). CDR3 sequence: CASSRDRGPYEQYF. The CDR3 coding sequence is TGTGCCAGTAGCAGAGACAGGGGTCCCTACGAGCAGTACTTC.

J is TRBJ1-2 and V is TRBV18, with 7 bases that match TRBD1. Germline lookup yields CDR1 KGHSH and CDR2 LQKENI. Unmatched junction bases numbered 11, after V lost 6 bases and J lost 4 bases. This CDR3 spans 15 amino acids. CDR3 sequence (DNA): TGTGCCAGCTCCGAAGAACAGGGGCCCATCTATGGCTACACCTTC. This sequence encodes CASSEEQGPIYGYTF.

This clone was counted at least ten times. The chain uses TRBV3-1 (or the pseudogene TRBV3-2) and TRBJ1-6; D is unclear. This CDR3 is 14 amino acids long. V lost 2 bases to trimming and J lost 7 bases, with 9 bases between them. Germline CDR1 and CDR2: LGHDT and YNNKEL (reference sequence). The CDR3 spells CASSQRGPNSPLHF. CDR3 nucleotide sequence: TGTGCCAGCAGCCAAAGAGGACCGAATTCACCCCTCCACTTT.